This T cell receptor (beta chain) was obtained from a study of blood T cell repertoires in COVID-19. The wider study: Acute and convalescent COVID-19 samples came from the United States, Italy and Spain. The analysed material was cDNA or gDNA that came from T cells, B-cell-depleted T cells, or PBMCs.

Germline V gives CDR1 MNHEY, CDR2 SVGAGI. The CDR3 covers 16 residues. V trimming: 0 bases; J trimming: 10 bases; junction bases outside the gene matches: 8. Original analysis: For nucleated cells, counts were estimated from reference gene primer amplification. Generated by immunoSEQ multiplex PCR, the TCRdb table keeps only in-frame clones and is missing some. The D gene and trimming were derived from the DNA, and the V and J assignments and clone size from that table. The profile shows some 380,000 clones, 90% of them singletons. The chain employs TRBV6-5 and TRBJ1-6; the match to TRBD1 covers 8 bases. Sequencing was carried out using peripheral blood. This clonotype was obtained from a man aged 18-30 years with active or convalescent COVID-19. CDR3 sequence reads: CASSYSGQVAGSPLHF. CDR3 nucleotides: TGTGCCAGCAGTTACTCGGGACAGGTCGCAGGATCACCCCTCCACTTT.